The 16 T cell receptor beta chains given below trace back to one sample, sequenced in a study of vaccination and CD4 T cells after COVID-19. Antigen specificity for these receptors is unknown. The Oncomine TCR Beta short-read assay was applied to DNA of cultured CD4+ T cells. Via MiXCR, TCRdb re-called the PCR reads, giving one row per CDR3 protein. The sample holds 9,000 to 15,000 distinct CDR3 sequences, around 50% seen once. Noted treatment: approximately nine-day PBMC culture with coronavirus spike peptide pools or control peptides (ViraFEST assay). The sequenced material came from CD4+ T cells from blood, cultured in vitro. These receptors were taken from a human donor who had recovered from COVID-19.

V and J are TRBV28 and TRBJ2-2; TRBD1 matches at 8 bases. V lost 6 bases to trimming and J lost 4 bases; unmatched junction nucleotides: 7. Germline values: CDR1 MDHEN, CDR2 SYDVKM. The CDR3 consists of 15 residues. DNA for the CDR3: TGTGCCAGCAGCCCAGGGGGCGTGACCACCGGGGAGCTGTTTTTT. Amino acid sequence: CASSPGGVTTGELFF. Using reference TRBV28 and TRBJ2-2 for the parts outside the CDR3, the full variable domain is DVKVTQSSRYLVKRTGEKVFLECVQDMDHENMFWYRQDPGLGLRLIYFSYDVKMKEKGDIPEGYSVSREKKERFSLILESASTNQTSMYLCASSPGGVTTGELFFGEGSRLTVL.

The rearrangement links TRBV10-3 to TRBJ1-2, with a weak D call TRBD1 (6 bases). Per the germline V gene, CDR1 is ENHRY and CDR2 is SYGVKD. The CDR3 covers 13 residues. V was trimmed by 6 bases and J by 8 bases, leaving 16 bases between them. The CDR3 loop reads CAISKDRIGGYTF. The CDR3 DNA reads as TGTGCCATCAGCAAGGACAGAATTGGCGGCTACACCTTC.

The chain joins TRBV7-7 to TRBJ2-5, with D unresolved. The CDR3 has 14 amino acids. Trimming took off 5 bases at V and 4 bases at J, with 14 bases between the two ends. CDR1 and CDR2 from the germline V gene are SSHAT and FNYEAQ (reference sequence). The CDR3: CASSPRTTPETQYF. CDR3 nucleotides: TGTGCCAGCAGCCCACGGACCACCCCAGAGACCCAGTACTTC.

This chain uses TRBV28 with TRBJ1-5; D is unclear. The CDR3 spans 14 residues. V shed 6 bases and J shed 2 bases, with 11 bases lying between them. CDR1 and CDR2 (germline): MDHEN, SYDVKM. The CDR3 region has the DNA TGTGCCAGCAGACTACCGGTTGGCAATCAGCCCCAGCATTTT. Its protein is CASRLPVGNQPQHF. Looking up the rest from reference TRBV28 and TRBJ1-5 gives the full variable domain: DVKVTQSSRYLVKRTGEKVFLECVQDMDHENMFWYRQDPGLGLRLIYFSYDVKMKEKGDIPEGYSVSREKKERFSLILESASTNQTSMYLCASRLPVGNQPQHFGDGTRLSIL.

This clonotype has a handful of counts. This chain connects TRBV20-1 to TRBJ2-7; 7 positions agree with TRBD2. The V and J ends lost 0 bases and 1 base, in that order; junction bases with no gene match: 9. Germline V gene sequence: CDR1 DFQATT, CDR2 SNEGSKA (reference sequence). This CDR3 comprises 16 residues. This CDR3 is CSAREIRRGLSYEQYF. The CDR3 region has the DNA TGCAGTGCTAGAGAGATCCGGCGGGGACTATCCTACGAGCAGTACTTC.

The chain couples TRBV28 to TRBJ1-1; the D is unclear. V was cut by 3 bases and J by 2 bases, with 13 bases left in between. The CDR3 length is 15 residues. CDR1 and CDR2 (germline): MDHEN, SYDVKM. CDR3 coding DNA: TGTGCCAGCAGTTTTTCGTGGGCGGGAAACACTGAAGCTTTCTTT. Amino acids: CASSFSWAGNTEAFF.

J is TRBJ2-6 and V is TRBV3-1; D ambiguous. The V gene's germline CDR1 is LGHDT and CDR2 YNNKEL (reference sequence). The CDR3 covers 15 residues. Trimming left V 7 bases short and J 0 bases short, with 10 bases between. The CDR3 reads CASTKTSSGANVLTF. The CDR3 DNA sequence: TGTGCCAGCACCAAAACGAGCTCTGGGGCCAACGTCCTGACTTTC.

The rearrangement joins TRBV6-1 to TRBJ2-5; no definite D call. Per the germline V gene, CDR1 is MNHNS and CDR2 is SASEGT. The CDR3 contains 11 residues. Deletions cut 6 bases from V and 5 bases from J, with 7 bases between. The CDR3 region has the DNA TGTGCCAGCAGAGAAAAGGAGACCCAGTACTTC. Amino acids: CASREKETQYF.

The V and J genes are TRBV7-9 and TRBJ2-2, with TRBD1 identical over 7 bases. The CDR3 has 18 amino acids. With V trimmed by 3 bases and J by 7 bases, 17 bases remained unmatched. CDR1 is SEHNR, CDR2 FQNEAQ, per germline (reference sequence). This chain's CDR3 is CASSFVVGSGGQVGELFF. In DNA, the CDR3 is TGTGCCAGCAGCTTCGTCGTGGGGTCAGGGGGTCAGGTCGGGGAGCTGTTTTTT.

This clonotype was recorded a few times. The chain carries TRBV7-8 and TRBJ1-2; no clear D gene. Germline V lookup: CDR1 SGHVS, CDR2 FQNEAQ. The V end lost 3 bases, the J end lost 1 base, and 6 bases lay between the germline ends. The CDR3 runs 13 residues. The DNA for the CDR3 is TGTGCCAGCAGCTTGGCAGTTAACTATGGCTACACCTTC. It codes for CASSLAVNYGYTF.

The chain employs TRBV24-1 and TRBJ2-3; maybe TRBD2 (5 bases). In germline, CDR1 is KGHDR, CDR2 SFDVKD. The CDR3 has 17 amino acids. Trimming took 4 bases from V and 3 from J, leaving 19 bases between them. The CDR3 DNA follows: TGTGCCACCAGTGACCGACTCTTCGGCGGCGGGACAGATACGCAGTATTTT. Protein sequence: CATSDRLFGGGTDTQYF.

This clonotype was seen more than once but under ten times. V is TRBV24-1 and J is TRBJ2-6; possibly TRBD1 for D (6 bases). Germline loops: CDR1 KGHDR, CDR2 SFDVKD. V lost 3 bases to trimming and J lost 0 bases, with 14 bases between them. CDR3 length: 18 amino acids. The CDR3 sequence: CATSDPTGSPSGANVLTF. DNA for the CDR3: TGTGCCACCAGTGATCCGACAGGTTCTCCCTCTGGGGCCAACGTCCTGACTTTC.

For the CDR3, the DNA is TGTGCCAGCAGCCAAGGGATCAATCAGCCCCAGCATTTT. Translation: CASSQGINQPQHF. The chain has TRBV14 and TRBJ1-5; D not resolved. The V and J ends lost 1 base and 3 bases respectively, with 4 bases between them. The length of the CDR3 is 13 residues. Germline CDR1 SGHDN, CDR2 FVKESK.

The chain joins TRBV19 to TRBJ2-3, with unresolved D. The CDR3 spans 12 residues. Trimming pared 5 bases from V and 6 bases from J, leaving 9 bases between. Germline CDR1 reads LNHDA; CDR2 reads SQIVND (reference sequence). CDR3 amino acids: CASSLLSDTQYF. The CDR3 DNA is TGTGCCAGTAGTCTTCTTTCTGATACGCAGTATTTT.

The V call is TRBV28, the J call TRBJ1-5; D not certain. The ends were cut back, 6 bases at V and 4 bases at J, with 4 bases in the middle. Germline CDR1 MDHEN, CDR2 SYDVKM. This CDR3 has 11 amino acids. CDR3 region: CASRSNQPQHF. DNA of the CDR3: TGTGCCAGCAGGTCGAATCAGCCCCAGCATTTT.

V usage is TRBV6-1 and J usage is TRBJ1-2; D not certain. The ends were cut back, 0 bases at V and 2 bases at J, with 7 bases in the middle. The CDR3 sequence is 14 residues long. CDR1 and CDR2 (germline): MNHNS, SASEGT. The CDR3 region has the DNA TGTGCCAGCAGTGAAGCTGAATTCAACTATGGCTACACCTTC. Encoded protein: CASSEAEFNYGYTF.